This T cell receptor (beta chain) emerged from a study of CD8 T cells in Susac syndrome. Reverse transcription of roughly 0.45 to 1 ug RNA was carried out with random hexamers. TCRdb re-analysed the immunoSEQ multiplex PCR reads in MiXCR, keeping a single row per CDR3 protein. The repertoire holds some 400,000 distinct CDR3 sequences, with roughly 85% as singletons. Sequencing of TCR beta was carried out in blood CD8+ and CD4+ T cells. TEMRA cells were FACS-enriched, unlike CD8+ and CD4+ T cells, which were negatively isolated. The source of this sequence is a human donor with multiple sclerosis. Sequencing was done on a sample of CD8+ T cells from PBMCs.

In nucleotides, the CDR3 is TGTGCCAGCAGATTGGACAGGACTAGCACAGATACGCAGTATTTT. Residues: CASRLDRTSTDTQYF. The genes are TRBV6-1 and TRBJ2-3, with 7 bases that match TRBD1. From germline, CDR1 is MNHNS and CDR2 SASEGT. The length of the CDR3 is 15 residues. The junction had 6 bases not matched to a gene; V was cut back by 6 bases and J by 0 bases.